This T cell receptor (beta chain) derives from a study of neurological immune-mediated disorders. Germline CDR1 is MNHNS and CDR2 is SASEGT. The CDR3 length is 15 residues. The V and J ends lost 8 bases and 9 bases, in that order; junction bases with no gene match: 11. The time point denotes: longitudinal time-point 2. Via MiXCR, TCRdb re-called the 5' RACE reads, giving one row per CDR3 protein. The sample contains 57,000 or so distinct CDR3 sequences, more than 7.5% of which appear only once. In its sample, this clonotype was seen a few times. The clonotype comes from a man between 25 and 39 years old in good health. The material sequenced was PBMCs. The chain joins TRBV6-1 to TRBJ1-6; 9 bases agree with TRBD1. The CDR3 DNA sequence: TGTGCCAGCGCAATCCTTGACAGGGGGAGTTCACCCCTCCACTTT. The encoded protein is CASAILDRGSSPLHF.